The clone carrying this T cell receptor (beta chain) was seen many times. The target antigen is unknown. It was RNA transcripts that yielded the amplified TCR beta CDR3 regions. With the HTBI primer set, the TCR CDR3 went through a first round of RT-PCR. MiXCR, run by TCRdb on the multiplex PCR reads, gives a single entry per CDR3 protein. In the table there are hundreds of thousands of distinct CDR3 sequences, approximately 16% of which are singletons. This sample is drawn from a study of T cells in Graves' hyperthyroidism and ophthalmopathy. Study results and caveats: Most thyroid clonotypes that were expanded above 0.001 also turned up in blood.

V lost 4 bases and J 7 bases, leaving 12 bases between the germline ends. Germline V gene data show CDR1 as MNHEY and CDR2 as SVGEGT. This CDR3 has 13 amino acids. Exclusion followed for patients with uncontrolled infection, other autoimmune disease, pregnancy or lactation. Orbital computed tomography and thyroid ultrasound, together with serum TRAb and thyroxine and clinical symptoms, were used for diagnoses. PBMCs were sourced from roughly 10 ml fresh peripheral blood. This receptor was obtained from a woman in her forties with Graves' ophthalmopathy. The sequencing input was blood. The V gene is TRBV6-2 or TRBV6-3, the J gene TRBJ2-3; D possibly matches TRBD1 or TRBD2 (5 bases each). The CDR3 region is CASSLARGNTQYF. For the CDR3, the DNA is TGTGCCAGCAGTTTGGCGAGGGGAAATACGCAGTATTTT.